These 5 T cell receptor beta chains share one sample of origin, sequenced in a study of early T cells in non-severe SARS-CoV-2 infection. One entry per CDR3 protein, called by TCRdb with MiXCR from the 5' RACE reads. The profile shows tens of thousands of distinct CDR3 sequences, 6.6% of them singletons. Sequences were derived from whole blood, sampled at baseline. Receptors were obtained from an adult who was a healthcare worker with PCR-confirmed SARS-CoV-2 infection or an uninfected control (not recorded which).

The chain has TRBV15 and TRBJ1-5; no clear D. This CDR3 comprises 15 residues. V was trimmed by 0 bases and J by 3 bases, leaving 9 bases between them. CDR1 and CDR2 (germline): LNHNV, YYDKDF (reference sequence). The CDR3 here is CATSRDLMTNQPQHF. The CDR3 DNA reads TGTGCCACCAGCAGAGATTTAATGACCAATCAGCCCCAGCATTTT.

This clonotype has just a few counts. The rearrangement uses TRBV3-2 and TRBJ2-7. TRBV3-2 is described as a pseudogene. The CDR3 is made up of 10 amino acids. CDR3: CASTLYEQYF. DNA for the CDR3: TGTGCCAGCACCCTCTACGAGCAGTACTTC.

This clonotype was counted between two and nine times. J is TRBJ2-7 and V is TRBV4-3; D call uncertain. Germline-derived CDR1 and CDR2 are LGHNA and YSLEER. V lost 1 base and J 6 bases, leaving 13 bases between the germline ends. This CDR3 is built from 14 residues. The CDR3 here is CASSQVVVNSEQYF. CDR3 coding DNA: TGCGCCAGCAGCCAAGTAGTGGTAAATTCCGAGCAGTACTTC.

This clonotype was detected only a few times. This chain connects TRBV7-9 to TRBJ2-3, with unresolved D. CDR1 and CDR2 (germline): SEHNR, FQNEAQ (reference sequence). The CDR3 contains 12 residues. V was cut by 5 bases and J by 6 bases, with 9 bases left in between. The CDR3 region is CASSRSRDTQYF. DNA of the CDR3: TGTGCCAGCAGCCGATCTAGGGATACGCAGTATTTT.

This clonotype was seen ten or more times. This chain links TRBV6-5 with TRBJ1-2; no definite D call. The CDR3 length is 13 residues. CDR1 is MNHEY, CDR2 SVGAGI, per germline. Trimming pared 2 bases from V and 4 bases from J, leaving 8 bases between. The CDR3 bases are TGTGCCAGCAGTTACACGGGTGGCTATGGCTACACCTTC. Its translation is CASSYTGGYGYTF.